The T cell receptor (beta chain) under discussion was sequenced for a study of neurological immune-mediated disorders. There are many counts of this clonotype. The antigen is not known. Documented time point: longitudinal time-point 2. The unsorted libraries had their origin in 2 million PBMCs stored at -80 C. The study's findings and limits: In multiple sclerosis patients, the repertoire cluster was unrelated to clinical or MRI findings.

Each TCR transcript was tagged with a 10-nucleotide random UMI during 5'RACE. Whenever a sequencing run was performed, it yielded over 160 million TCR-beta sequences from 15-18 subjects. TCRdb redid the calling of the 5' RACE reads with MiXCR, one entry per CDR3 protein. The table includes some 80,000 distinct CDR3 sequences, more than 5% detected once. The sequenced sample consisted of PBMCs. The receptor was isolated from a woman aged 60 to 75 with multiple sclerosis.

CDR3 sequence: CASSDFYEQYF. The DNA for the CDR3 is TGTGCCAGCAGTGACTTCTACGAGCAGTACTTC. This chain links TRBV6-2 or TRBV6-3 with TRBJ2-7; D unresolved. Germline CDR1 reads MNHEY; CDR2 reads SVGEGT. The V end was cut by 5 bases, the J end by 3 bases, with 5 bases between. The CDR3 is made up of 11 amino acids.